A single sample is the source of the 16 T cell receptor beta chains below, sequenced in a study of blood T cell repertoires in COVID-19. Produced via immunoSEQ multiplex PCR; TCRdb's table is partial and in-frame only. The table has about 90,000 clones, 85% to 95% seen once. Sequencing was carried out using peripheral blood. Source of these receptors: a woman in her fifties or sixties with active COVID-19.

The gene calls are TRBV12-5 and TRBJ2-7; 9 bases align to TRBD1. The junction had 6 bases not matched to a gene; V was cut back by 3 bases and J by 3 bases. This CDR3 has 15 amino acids. Germline CDR1 and CDR2: LGHNT and FRNRAP. The CDR3 sequence is CASGFSGTGSYEQYF. As DNA, the CDR3 is TGTGCTAGTGGTTTCTCCGGGACAGGGAGCTACGAGCAGTACTTC.

As regards this clone: Its ends do not fully match the called genes, so a read error is possible. The chain has TRBV11-2 and TRBJ2-6; a possible D gene is TRBD1 (5 bases). Looked up from germline, CDR1 is SGHAT and CDR2 is FQNNGV. The CDR3 totals 15 residues. The CDR3 spells CASSLVPSGANVRTF. Here the CDR3 DNA reads TGTGCCAGCAGCTTAGTTCCCTCTGGGGCCAACGTCCGGACTTTC.

The chain is built from TRBV11-3 and TRBJ2-3; 11 bases fit TRBD2. Trimming at V came to 5 bases and at J to 0 bases, leaving 4 bases not matched to a gene. CDR1 and CDR2 from the germline V gene are SGHNT and YENEEA. The length of the CDR3 is 16 residues. The DNA of the CDR3 is TGTGCCAGCAGCCGGGGACTAGCGGTTAGCACAGATACGCAGTATTTT. This codes for CASSRGLAVSTDTQYF.

This clone showed up just once. The J gene is TRBJ2-1, the V gene TRBV5-1, with no clear D. The CDR3 is 13 residues long. V was cut by 7 bases and J by 5 bases, with 13 bases left in between. Per germline, CDR1 SGHRS and CDR2 YFSETQ. This chain's CDR3 is CASGSTLDNEQFF. The CDR3 DNA reads as TGCGCCAGCGGATCGACGCTAGACAATGAGCAGTTCTTC.

The chain couples TRBV27 to TRBJ2-5, with TRBD2 as a possible D gene (6 bases). The CDR3 contains 17 residues. Germline V gene lookup returns CDR1 MNHEY and CDR2 SMNVEV (reference sequence). V was clipped by 6 bases and J by 2 bases, with 22 bases between them. The CDR3 spells CASRPRTSAGKQETQYF. The CDR3 DNA follows: TGTGCCAGCAGACCTCGGACTTCTGCGGGGAAACAAGAGACCCAGTACTTC.

V and J are TRBV19 and TRBJ2-6; D possibly corresponds to TRBD2 (7 bases). V dropped 5 bases and J dropped 0 bases, with 20 bases sitting between them. The CDR3 extends over 19 amino acids. The germline V gene encodes CDR1 LNHDA and CDR2 SQIVND (reference sequence). The CDR3 DNA follows: TGTGCCAGTAGTTCCCTTCTGAGGGGGGGCTACTCTGGGGCCAACGTCCTGACTTTC. This sequence encodes CASSSLLRGGYSGANVLTF.

The chain couples TRBV10-1 to TRBJ2-7, with D unresolved. The V gene lost 2 bases and the J gene lost 9 bases, with 8 bases spanning the gap. The CDR3 is 11 amino acids. Germline assignment: CDR1 WNHNN and CDR2 SYGVQD (reference sequence). The CDR3, as DNA: TGCGCCAGCAGTGAGGACAACCGGCAGTACTTC. This encodes CASSEDNRQYF.

The chain employs TRBV29-1 and TRBJ1-3; 9 bases line up with TRBD1. Per the germline V gene, CDR1 is SQVTM and CDR2 is ANQGSEA. CDR3 length: 14 residues. J was trimmed by 1 base and V by 7 bases; bases with no gene match: 5. In DNA, the CDR3 is TGCAGCGGTACAGGGGGCGATTCTGGAAACACCATATATTTT. This codes for CSGTGGDSGNTIYF. Filled out from reference TRBV29-1 and TRBJ1-3, the complete variable domain reads SAVISQKPSRDICQRGTSLTIQCQVDSQVTMMFWYRQQPGQSLTLIATANQGSEATYESGFVIDKFPISRPNLTFSTLTVSNMSPEDSSIYLCSGTGGDSGNTIYFGEGSWLTVV.

The chain has TRBV29-1 and TRBJ1-1; TRBD1 might be the D (6 bases). The CDR3 is 14 amino acids. V was shortened by 7 bases and J by 4 bases, with 19 bases between the two germline ends. The germline CDR1 and CDR2 sequences are SQVTM and ANQGSEA. CDR3 coding DNA: TGCAGCGCCGACCCGACAGGCGGTATCACTGAAGCTTTCTTT. The encoded protein is CSADPTGGITEAFF.

The genes are TRBV11-2 and TRBJ1-2; TRBD1 matches at 7 bases. This CDR3 comprises 14 residues. CDR1 and CDR2 (germline): SGHAT, FQNNGV. Trimming at V came to 5 bases and at J to 4 bases, leaving 7 bases not matched to a gene. The CDR3, as DNA: TGTGCCAGCAGCCGTCTCACAGGGGTCTATGGCTACACCTTC. It encodes CASSRLTGVYGYTF.

The CDR3, as DNA: TGTGCCGTCCTAGGGGGCACTGAAGCTTTCTTT. It translates to CAVLGGTEAFF. The V gene is TRBV10-3, the J gene TRBJ1-1, with D possibly TRBD1 on 6 matching bases. The CDR3 covers 11 residues. Trimming cost V 11 bases and J 4 bases, with 11 bases left between them. From germline, CDR1 is ENHRY and CDR2 SYGVKD.

The V call is TRBV20-1, the J call TRBJ1-2; 9 nucleotides match TRBD1. V shed 3 bases, J shed 5 bases, and the junction held 13 bases outside the gene matches. This CDR3 contains 16 residues. The V gene's germline CDR1 is DFQATT and CDR2 SNEGSKA (reference sequence). CDR3 in DNA: TGCAGTGCTAGTTTGGCCCAAACAGGGGGCGTTTATGGCTACACCTTC. Its protein is CSASLAQTGGVYGYTF.

V is TRBV5-6 and J is TRBJ2-3; 8 bases map to TRBD2. From germline, CDR1 is SGHDT and CDR2 YYEEEE. The CDR3 is made up of 18 amino acids. V lost 0 bases to trimming and J lost 3 bases; unmatched junction nucleotides: 12. The CDR3 DNA is TGTGCCAGCAGCTTGGCGGCAGGGGAGCGGGGGAGGACAGATACGCAGTATTTT. It is translated as CASSLAAGERGRTDTQYF.

The rearrangement links TRBV12-5 to TRBJ2-3, with D maybe TRBD1 (7 bases). The CDR3 is 13 amino acids. Per germline, CDR1 LGHNT and CDR2 FRNRAP. V was trimmed by 7 bases and J by 6 bases, leaving 14 bases between them. Written as DNA, the CDR3 is TGTGCTAGTGAGGGGCGGGGACAGGATACGCAGTATTTT. As protein: CASEGRGQDTQYF.

V and J are TRBV27 and TRBJ2-1; 11 nucleotides match TRBD1. Germline V gives CDR1 MNHEY, CDR2 SMNVEV (reference sequence). This CDR3 has 15 residues. V shed 10 bases, J shed 10 bases, and the junction held 15 bases outside the gene matches. CDR3 coding DNA: TGTGCCACCCACCCCGGGACAGGGGGTATCGGAGAGCAGTTCTTC. Encoded protein: CATHPGTGGIGEQFF.

The chain links TRBV19 to TRBJ2-7; 7 bases line up with TRBD2. V was pared by 9 bases and J by 2 bases, with 13 bases of the junction left unmatched. Germline values: CDR1 LNHDA, CDR2 SQIVND (reference sequence). The CDR3 is 15 amino acids. The CDR3 loop reads CASSPRRAGAYEQYF. CDR3 in DNA: TGTGCCAGCAGTCCTCGTCGGGCGGGAGCCTACGAGCAGTACTTC.